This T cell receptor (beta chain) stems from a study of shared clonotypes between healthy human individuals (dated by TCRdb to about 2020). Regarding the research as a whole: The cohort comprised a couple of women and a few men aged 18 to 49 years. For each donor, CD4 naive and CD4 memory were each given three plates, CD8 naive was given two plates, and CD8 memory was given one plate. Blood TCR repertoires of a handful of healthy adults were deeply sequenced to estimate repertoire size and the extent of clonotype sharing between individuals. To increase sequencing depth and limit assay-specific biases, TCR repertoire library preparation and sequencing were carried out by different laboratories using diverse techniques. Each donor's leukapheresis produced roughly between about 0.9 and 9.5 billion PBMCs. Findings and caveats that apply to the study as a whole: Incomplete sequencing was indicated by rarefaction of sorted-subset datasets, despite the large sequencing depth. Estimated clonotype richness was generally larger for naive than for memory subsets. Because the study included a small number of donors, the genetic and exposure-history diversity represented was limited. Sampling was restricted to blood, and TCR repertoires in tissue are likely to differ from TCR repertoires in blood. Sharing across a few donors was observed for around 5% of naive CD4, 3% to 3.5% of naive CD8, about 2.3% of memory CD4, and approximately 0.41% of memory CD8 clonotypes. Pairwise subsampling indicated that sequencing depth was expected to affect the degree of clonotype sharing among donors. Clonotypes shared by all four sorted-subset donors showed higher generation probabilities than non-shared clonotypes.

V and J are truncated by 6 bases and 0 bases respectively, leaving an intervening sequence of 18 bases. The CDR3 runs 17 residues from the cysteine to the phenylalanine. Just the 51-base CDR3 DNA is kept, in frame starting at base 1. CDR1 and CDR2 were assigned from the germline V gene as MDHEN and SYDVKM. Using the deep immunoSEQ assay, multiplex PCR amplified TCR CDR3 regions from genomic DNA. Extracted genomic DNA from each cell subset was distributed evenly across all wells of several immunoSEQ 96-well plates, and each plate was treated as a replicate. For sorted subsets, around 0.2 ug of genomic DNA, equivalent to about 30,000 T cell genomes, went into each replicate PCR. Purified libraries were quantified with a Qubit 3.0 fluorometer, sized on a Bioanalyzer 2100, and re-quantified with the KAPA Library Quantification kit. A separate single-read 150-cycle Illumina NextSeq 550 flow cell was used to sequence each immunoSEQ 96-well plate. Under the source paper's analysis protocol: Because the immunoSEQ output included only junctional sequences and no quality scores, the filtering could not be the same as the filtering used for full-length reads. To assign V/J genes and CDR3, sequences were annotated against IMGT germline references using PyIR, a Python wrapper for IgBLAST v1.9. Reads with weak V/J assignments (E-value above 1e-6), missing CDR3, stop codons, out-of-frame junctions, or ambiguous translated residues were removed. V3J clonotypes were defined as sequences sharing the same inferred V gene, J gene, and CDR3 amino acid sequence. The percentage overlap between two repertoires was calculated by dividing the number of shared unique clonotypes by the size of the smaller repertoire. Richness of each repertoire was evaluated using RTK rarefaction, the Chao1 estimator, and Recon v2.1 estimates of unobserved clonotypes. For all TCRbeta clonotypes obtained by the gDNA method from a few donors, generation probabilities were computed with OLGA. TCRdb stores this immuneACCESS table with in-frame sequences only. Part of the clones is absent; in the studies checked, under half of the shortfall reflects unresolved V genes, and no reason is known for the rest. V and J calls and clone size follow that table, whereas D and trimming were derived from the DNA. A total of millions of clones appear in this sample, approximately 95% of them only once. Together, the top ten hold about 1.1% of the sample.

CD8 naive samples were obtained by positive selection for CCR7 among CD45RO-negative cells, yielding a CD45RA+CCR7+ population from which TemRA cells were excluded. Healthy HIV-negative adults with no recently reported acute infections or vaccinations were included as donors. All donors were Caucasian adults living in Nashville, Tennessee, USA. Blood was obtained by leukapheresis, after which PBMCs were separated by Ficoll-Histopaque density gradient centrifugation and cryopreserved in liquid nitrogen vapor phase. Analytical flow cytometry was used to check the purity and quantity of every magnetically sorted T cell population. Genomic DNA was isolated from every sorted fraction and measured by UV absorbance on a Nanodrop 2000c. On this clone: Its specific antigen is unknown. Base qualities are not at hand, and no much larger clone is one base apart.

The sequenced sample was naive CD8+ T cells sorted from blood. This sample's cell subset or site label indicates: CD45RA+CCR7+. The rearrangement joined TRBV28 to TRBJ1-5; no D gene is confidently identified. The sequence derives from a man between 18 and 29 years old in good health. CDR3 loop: CASSHLLSLDSNQPQHF. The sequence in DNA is TGTGCCAGCAGCCATCTTCTGTCACTTGATAGCAATCAGCCCCAGCATTTT. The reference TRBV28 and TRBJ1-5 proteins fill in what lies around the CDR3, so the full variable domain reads DVKVTQSSRYLVKRTGEKVFLECVQDMDHENMFWYRQDPGLGLRLIYFSYDVKMKEKGDIPEGYSVSREKKERFSLILESASTNQTSMYLCASSHLLSLDSNQPQHFGDGTRLSIL.